The 32 T cell receptor beta chains in this list originate from one sample, sequenced in a study of blood T cell repertoires in COVID-19. Generated by immunoSEQ multiplex PCR, the TCRdb table keeps only in-frame clones and is missing some. The top ten clones hold 25% to 30% of a sample with approximately 120,000 clones, roughly 87% of them seen once. Input material: peripheral blood. The receptors originated from a woman aged 80 or over with acute or convalescent COVID-19.

This rearrangement joins TRBV2 to TRBJ1-4; no reliable D call. From germline, CDR1 is SNHLY and CDR2 FYNNEI. This CDR3 region has 13 residues. Trimming cost V 7 bases and J 8 bases, with 14 bases left between them. The CDR3 loop is CASTGGSREKLFF. The CDR3 DNA reads TGTGCCAGCACGGGAGGCAGTCGCGAAAAACTGTTTTTT.

The chain employs TRBV5-1 and TRBJ1-1, with D unresolved. Germline V gene data show CDR1 as SGHRS and CDR2 as YFSETQ. V was cut by 1 base and J by 8 bases, with 9 bases left in between. The CDR3 runs 12 residues. CDR3 nucleotides: TGCGCCAGCAGCTTGTCGGGGAAGGAAGCTTTCTTT. This sequence encodes CASSLSGKEAFF.

The chain joins TRBV6-5 to TRBJ1-2, with 7 bases that match TRBD1. In germline, CDR1 is MNHEY, CDR2 SVGAGI. This CDR3 spans 15 amino acids. With 6 bases clipped from V and 8 bases from J, the junction kept 15 bases outside the gene matches. The CDR3 DNA is TGTGCCAGCAGAAGTACAGGGGAAGGGCTATGGGGCTACACCTTC. It is translated as CASRSTGEGLWGYTF.

This chain links TRBV5-1 with TRBJ1-1; D gene ambiguous. This CDR3 contains 15 residues. The ends were cut back, 0 bases at V and 4 bases at J, with 13 bases in the middle. Germline CDR1 is SGHRS and CDR2 is YFSETQ. The CDR3 DNA reads TGCGCCAGCAGCTTGGCCCTGGGTTGGAGCACTGAAGCTTTCTTT. Translated, it gives CASSLALGWSTEAFF. Together with reference TRBV5-1 and TRBJ1-1, the CDR3 gives the full variable domain: KAGVTQTPRYLIKTRGQQVTLSCSPISGHRSVSWYQQTPGQGLQFLFEYFSETQRNKGNFPGRFSGRQFSNSRSEMNVSTLELGDSALYLCASSLALGWSTEAFFGQGTRLTVV.

J is TRBJ2-1 and V is TRBV19, with 12 nucleotides matching TRBD2. The V and J ends lost 6 bases and 9 bases, in that order; junction bases with no gene match: 9. Germline CDR1 is LNHDA and CDR2 is SQIVND (reference sequence). This CDR3 contains 15 residues. This CDR3 is CASRIILAGGVEQFF. In nucleotides, the CDR3 is TGTGCCAGTAGGATAATTCTAGCGGGGGGGGTTGAGCAGTTCTTC.

The chain uses TRBV6-5 and TRBJ1-4, with 7 bases lining up with TRBD1. V shed 7 bases and J 6 bases; nucleotides not matched to a gene: 8. CDR1 is MNHEY and CDR2 is SVGAGI in the germline V gene. This CDR3 spans 14 amino acids. The CDR3, as DNA: TGTGCCAGCAACCCAACAGGGGCCGATGAAAAACTGTTTTTT. It is translated as CASNPTGADEKLFF.

This chain connects TRBV7-9 to TRBJ2-3, with 14 bases fitting TRBD2. J gave up 8 bases and V 0 bases, and 10 bases lay outside the gene matches. This CDR3 has 18 residues. Per the germline V gene, CDR1 is SEHNR and CDR2 is FQNEAQ (reference sequence). CDR3 sequence: CASSLATSGGGGPFTQYF. The CDR3 bases are TGTGCCAGCAGCTTAGCGACTAGCGGGGGGGGAGGGCCCTTTACGCAGTATTTT.

This clone was found a few times. The genes are TRBV5-8 and TRBJ2-2, with a weak D call TRBD1 (5 bases). Germline assignment: CDR1 SGHTS and CDR2 YDEGEE. Trimming left V 9 bases short and J 0 bases short, with 15 bases between. The CDR3 length is 15 residues. The CDR3 spells CATNTGSTNTGELFF. CDR3 nucleotide sequence: TGTGCCACCAACACAGGCTCGACGAACACCGGGGAGCTGTTTTTT. Variable domain in full (rest from reference TRBV5-8 and TRBJ2-2): EAGVTQSPTHLIKTRGQQATLRCSPISGHTSVYWYQQALGLGLQFLLWYDEGEERNRGNFPPRFSGRQFPNYSSELNVNALELEDSALYLCATNTGSTNTGELFFGEGSRLTVL.

The chain has TRBV5-1 and TRBJ1-1; D perhaps matches TRBD1 (5 bases). The germline V gene has CDR1 SGHRS and CDR2 YFSETQ. CDR3 length equals 14 residues. V was cut by 1 base and J by 1 base, with 8 bases left in between. CDR3 nucleotide sequence: TGCGCCAGCAGCTTGACAGGAGAGAACACTGAAGCTTTCTTT. Translation gives CASSLTGENTEAFF.

The table lists this clone with a few counts. The chain is built from TRBV28 and TRBJ1-2, with D perhaps matching TRBD1 (5 bases). The length of the CDR3 is 11 residues. Trimming removed 10 bases from V and 7 bases from J, with 13 bases in between. Germline V gene lookup returns CDR1 MDHEN and CDR2 SYDVKM. CDR3 in amino acids: CANSGIGGYTF. The CDR3 DNA is TGTGCCAATTCAGGGATTGGTGGCTACACCTTC.

J is TRBJ1-1 and V is TRBV5-1; 8 bases align to TRBD1. The length of the CDR3 is 15 residues. The germline V gene encodes CDR1 SGHRS and CDR2 YFSETQ. Unmatched junction bases numbered 3, after V lost 1 base and J lost 1 base. CDR3 bases: TGCGCCAGCAGCTTGCAGGGGGCAGGGAACACTGAAGCTTTCTTT. This encodes CASSLQGAGNTEAFF.

The V and J genes are TRBV11-3 and TRBJ2-2; D unresolved. This CDR3 has 15 amino acids. With 5 bases removed from V and 0 bases from J, the gap between germline ends came to 10 bases. Germline CDR1 is SGHNT and CDR2 is YENEEA. The CDR3 protein is CASSLGRANTGELFF. The CDR3 DNA follows: TGTGCCAGCAGCCTAGGACGGGCGAACACCGGGGAGCTGTTTTTT.

The rearrangement uses TRBV4-3 and TRBJ1-2; a possible D gene is TRBD1 (6 bases). This CDR3 spans 18 amino acids. Germline CDR1 LGHNA, CDR2 YSLEER. Trimming removed 0 bases at V and 0 bases at J, with 17 bases between. CDR3 nucleotide sequence: TGCGCCAGCAGCCAAGAAGGGGGGGCGGGGGCACCTAACTATGGCTACACCTTC. Translation gives CASSQEGGAGAPNYGYTF.

The CDR3, as DNA: TGTGCCAGCAGCGTCCAGGGGGTTAGGACTGAAGCTTTCTTT. Protein product: CASSVQGVRTEAFF. The genes are TRBV7-9 and TRBJ1-1, with 7 bases aligning to TRBD1. Germline lookup yields CDR1 SEHNR and CDR2 FQNEAQ (reference sequence). This CDR3 spans 14 amino acids. The V gene end was trimmed by 5 bases and the J gene end by 5 bases; junction bases not matched to a gene: 8.

The CDR3 spells CASRRTGPQPQHF. DNA of the CDR3: TGTGCCAGTAGGAGGACAGGGCCTCAGCCCCAGCATTTT. This chain connects TRBV19 to TRBJ1-5; TRBD1 agrees at 8 bases. Per the germline V gene, CDR1 is LNHDA and CDR2 is SQIVND (reference sequence). The junction had 4 bases not matched to a gene; V was cut back by 6 bases and J by 6 bases. The CDR3 has 13 amino acids.

The V gene is TRBV2, the J gene TRBJ1-1; TRBD1 agrees at 9 bases. The CDR3 sequence is 13 residues long. The germline CDR1 and CDR2 sequences are SNHLY and FYNNEI. V trimming: 6 bases; J trimming: 4 bases; junction bases outside the gene matches: 3. The CDR3 nucleotides read TGTGCCAGCAGCGGGACAGGGTTCACTGAAGCTTTCTTT. As protein: CASSGTGFTEAFF.

The gene calls are TRBV11-2 and TRBJ2-6; D is unresolved. V shed 3 bases and J shed 0 bases, with 9 bases lying between them. Germline V gene lookup returns CDR1 SGHAT and CDR2 FQNNGV. This CDR3 is built from 16 residues. The CDR3 bases are TGTGCCAGCAGCTTTTCGAGGATCTCTGGGGCCAACGTCCTGACTTTC. Protein: CASSFSRISGANVLTF.

The chain links TRBV4-1 to TRBJ1-4; D might be TRBD1 (5 bases). V dropped 5 bases and J dropped 12 bases, with 22 bases sitting between them. Germline-derived CDR1 and CDR2 are MGHRA and YSYEKL. The CDR3 has 15 residues. The CDR3 region has the DNA TGCGCCAGCAGCTACCCGAGGGGCGGGGATTCGGAACTGTTTTTT. Its protein product is CASSYPRGGDSELFF.

V gene TRBV19 combines with J gene TRBJ1-2, with D possibly matching TRBD1 (5 bases). This CDR3 is 14 amino acids long. Germline V gene sequence: CDR1 LNHDA, CDR2 SQIVND (reference sequence). V lost 4 bases, J lost 0 bases, and 9 bases lay in between. CDR3 in amino acids: CASSKTEANYGYTF. DNA for the CDR3: TGTGCCAGTAGTAAGACAGAAGCTAACTATGGCTACACCTTC. The whole variable domain, filled in from reference TRBV19 and TRBJ1-2, reads DGGITQSPKYLFRKEGQNVTLSCEQNLNHDAMYWYRQDPGQGLRLIYYSQIVNDFQKGDIAEGYSVSREKKESFPLTVTSAQKNPTAFYLCASSKTEANYGYTFGSGTRLTVV.

The chain recombines TRBV5-1 with TRBJ2-3, with D perhaps matching TRBD2 (5 bases). The CDR3 totals 18 residues. Per germline, CDR1 SGHRS and CDR2 YFSETQ. Trimming left V 4 bases short and J 4 bases short, with 25 bases between. The CDR3 DNA reads TGCGCCAGCAGCCCAACCTCGGCCGGAGGTGGAGGTGCAGATACGCAGTATTTT. This sequence encodes CASSPTSAGGGGADTQYF.

The chain employs TRBV6-2 or TRBV6-3 and TRBJ2-7; 7 bases line up with TRBD1. Germline trimming cut 3 bases from V and 5 bases from J; bases unmatched to any gene: 1. The germline V gene encodes CDR1 MNHEY and CDR2 SVGEGT. The CDR3 has 12 amino acids. CDR3 sequence: CASSYRGHEQYF. CDR3 nucleotides: TGTGCCAGCAGTTATAGGGGGCACGAGCAGTACTTC.

The genes are TRBV5-1 and TRBJ1-1; D remains unclear. Germline loops: CDR1 SGHRS, CDR2 YFSETQ. Trimming shortened V by 4 bases and J by 1 base, and 11 bases separated the two germline ends. The length of the CDR3 is 14 residues. This chain's CDR3 is CASSPGGQNTEAFF. The CDR3 coding sequence is TGCGCCAGCAGCCCTGGAGGGCAGAACACTGAAGCTTTCTTT. Looking up the rest from reference TRBV5-1 and TRBJ1-1 gives the full variable domain: KAGVTQTPRYLIKTRGQQVTLSCSPISGHRSVSWYQQTPGQGLQFLFEYFSETQRNKGNFPGRFSGRQFSNSRSEMNVSTLELGDSALYLCASSPGGQNTEAFFGQGTRLTVV.

V is TRBV6-4 and J is TRBJ2-1; 7 bases agree with TRBD1. This CDR3 is built from 14 residues. V shed 5 bases and J 8 bases; nucleotides not matched to a gene: 9. The germline CDR1 and CDR2 sequences are MRHNA and SNTAGT. CDR3 loop: CASSRQGMVDEQFF. The CDR3 DNA sequence: TGTGCCAGCAGTCGACAGGGAATGGTCGATGAGCAGTTCTTC.

V gene TRBV14 combines with J gene TRBJ2-2, with 7 bases matching TRBD1. The V and J ends lost 5 bases and 5 bases, in that order; junction bases with no gene match: 2. The CDR3 runs 13 residues. Germline V gives CDR1 SGHDN, CDR2 FVKESK. CDR3 residues: CASSRGLTGELFF. CDR3 nucleotides: TGTGCCAGCAGCAGGGGGCTGACCGGGGAGCTGTTTTTT.

The gene calls are TRBV10-3 and TRBJ2-2; TRBD1 agrees at 9 bases. CDR3 length: 15 amino acids. Germline V gene sequence: CDR1 ENHRY, CDR2 SYGVKD. The V and J ends lost 6 bases and 5 bases, in that order; junction bases with no gene match: 7. This chain's CDR3 is CAIRAGTGLTGELFF. In nucleotides, the CDR3 is TGTGCCATCAGAGCCGGGACAGGGTTGACCGGGGAGCTGTTTTTT.

This chain joins TRBV7-2 and TRBJ2-7; 7 bases fit TRBD1. V shed 5 bases and J 3 bases; nucleotides not matched to a gene: 10. Per germline, CDR1 SGHTA and CDR2 FQGNSA. The CDR3 is 15 residues long. The CDR3 sequence: CASSQQGQRLYEQYF. The CDR3, as DNA: TGTGCCAGCAGCCAGCAGGGACAGCGGCTCTACGAGCAGTACTTC. The complete variable domain, with remaining parts taken from reference TRBV7-2 and TRBJ2-7, reads GAGVSQSPSNKVTEKGKDVELRCDPISGHTALYWYRQSLGQGLEFLIYFQGNSAPDKSGLPSDRFSAERTGGSVSTLTIQRTQQEDSAVYLCASSQQGQRLYEQYFGPGTRLTVT.

This clone was observed once. V and J are TRBV5-1 and TRBJ1-1; 7 bases are a match to TRBD1. CDR3 length equals 14 residues. Germline trimming cut 4 bases from V and 2 bases from J; bases unmatched to any gene: 5. Germline V gives CDR1 SGHRS, CDR2 YFSETQ. In DNA form, the CDR3 reads TGCGCCAGCAGCCAGGGACAGACTAACACTGAAGCTTTCTTT. This gives the protein CASSQGQTNTEAFF.

The V and J genes are TRBV27 and TRBJ2-2, with 15 bases fitting TRBD2. CDR1 is MNHEY, CDR2 SMNVEV, per germline (reference sequence). The CDR3 runs to 17 residues. The ends lost 4 bases at V and 7 bases at J; junction bases unmatched: 7. The DNA for the CDR3 is TGTGCCAGCAGTTCCCGAGGACTAGCGGGGGGGCGCGGGGAGCTGTTTTTT. This codes for CASSSRGLAGGRGELFF.

The chain uses TRBV5-1 and TRBJ2-1; the match to TRBD1 covers 10 bases. Germline V gene sequence: CDR1 SGHRS, CDR2 YFSETQ. The CDR3 runs to 14 residues. Trimming removed 7 bases from V and 2 bases from J; junction bases left unmatched: 3. The CDR3 sequence is CASGGQGAYNEQFF. The DNA of the CDR3 is TGCGCCAGCGGCGGACAGGGGGCCTACAATGAGCAGTTCTTC.

The CDR3 loop reads CASSQVGTGQETQYF. The DNA for the CDR3 is TGTGCCAGCAGCCAGGTGGGGACAGGTCAAGAGACCCAGTACTTC. This chain joins TRBV5-4 and TRBJ2-5; 8 bases agree with TRBD1. Losses at the gene ends were 4 bases for V and 2 bases for J; bases not matched to a gene: 7. CDR3 length equals 15 residues. Germline V gene data show CDR1 as SGHNT and CDR2 as YYREEE (reference sequence). Full variable domain (rest looked up from reference TRBV5-4 and TRBJ2-5): ETGVTQSPTHLIKTRGQQVTLRCSSQSGHNTVSWYQQALGQGPQFIFQYYREEENGRGNFPPRFSGLQFPNYSSELNVNALELDDSALYLCASSQVGTGQETQYFGPGTRLLVL.

This clone was seen more than once but under ten times. The chain employs TRBV6-5 and TRBJ1-5; D perhaps matches TRBD1 (5 bases). Germline lookup yields CDR1 MNHEY and CDR2 SVGAGI. With 6 bases removed from V and 4 bases from J, the gap between germline ends came to 16 bases. The CDR3 runs 15 residues. DNA for the CDR3: TGTGCCAGCAGGCCTCAAGGTAGGGGAAATCAGCCCCAGCATTTT. This gives the protein CASRPQGRGNQPQHF.

The V gene is TRBV7-3, the J gene TRBJ2-3; 7 bases are a match to TRBD1. V shed 5 bases and J 6 bases; nucleotides not matched to a gene: 5. The CDR3 totals 13 residues. Per germline, CDR1 SGHTA and CDR2 FQGTGA. In DNA, the CDR3 is TGTGCCAGCAGCCAGGGACAGACGGATACGCAGTATTTT. Its protein is CASSQGQTDTQYF. Combining the CDR3 with reference TRBV7-3 and TRBJ2-3 gives the whole variable domain GAGVSQTPSNKVTEKGKYVELRCDPISGHTALYWYRQSLGQGPEFLIYFQGTGAADDSGLPNDRFFAVRPEGSVSTLKIQRTERGDSAVYLCASSQGQTDTQYFGPGTRLTVL.